This T cell receptor beta chain was profiled in a study of human T cells and chemical hapten exposure. The study's findings and limits: With DPC sensitization, TCRs exceeding 1 in 1000 frequency showed no change.

Germline CDR1 reads SGHRS; CDR2 reads YFSETQ. The CDR3 consists of 13 residues. This clonotype was seen at least ten times. Its specificity is not known. A read error may produce the germline difference seen at one junction end. Unique molecular identifiers were attached to individual cDNA molecules within the library. Source study methods: Across samples, TCR counts had a median of around 100,000 and ranged from 23,224 to 690,600. TCRdb reprocessed the RACE reads via MiXCR and lists one record per CDR3 protein. The V and J calls reflect TCRdb's pipeline rather than the authors' work. This sample yields 85,000 to 95,000 distinct CDR3 sequences, of which approximately 9.7% are seen a single time; 2.5% to 3.5% belongs to the top ten. Stated time point: healthy volunteer bleed at 2 weeks. Before extraction, the whole blood was not fractionated, and total RNA was taken from it.

The sequence was obtained from a female donor in good health. Some clones in this sample may be carry-over from other donors' samples. The material sequenced was whole blood. V usage is TRBV5-1 and J usage is TRBJ1-1; D not resolved. CDR3 nucleotides: TGTGCCAGCAGCTTAGTTGGTGATACTGAAGCTTTCTTT. Translation gives CASSLVGDTEAFF.